Each of the 15 T cell receptor beta chains below was sequenced from the same sample in a study of T-cell reconstitution after alpha-beta-depleted transplantation in children. TCRbeta library preparation incorporated unique molecular identifiers. TCRdb reprocessed the PCR reads with MiXCR, giving one entry per CDR3 protein. The repertoire holds approximately 190,000 distinct CDR3 sequences, with 7.5% to 9.5% as singletons. The source material was PBMCs, mostly from graft donor cells, sampled 360 days after TCRalphabeta/CD19-depleted stem cell transplant. Receptors were obtained from a male patient between 2 and 15 years old who had a stem cell transplant for acute myeloid leukemia, so the T cells may come from the graft donor.

This clonotype was seen only a few times. The V gene is TRBV29-1, the J gene TRBJ2-5, with 13 positions matching TRBD2. CDR3 length: 15 residues. V shed 5 bases and J 5 bases; nucleotides not matched to a gene: 8. CDR1 is SQVTM and CDR2 is ANQGSEA in the germline V gene. The DNA of the CDR3 is TGCAGCGTTTTAGGACTAGCGGGAGATTGGGAGACCCAGTACTTC. Amino acid sequence: CSVLGLAGDWETQYF.

This clonotype has only a few counts. This rearrangement joins TRBV18 to TRBJ2-7, with unresolved D. The germline V gene encodes CDR1 KGHSH and CDR2 LQKENI. The CDR3 totals 14 residues. With 2 bases removed from V and 0 bases from J, the gap between germline ends came to 8 bases. DNA for the CDR3: TGTGCCAGCTCACCAGAAAGGGCCTCCTACGAGCAGTACGTC. Translated: CASSPERASYEQYV.

With respect to this clonotype: The junction does not match germline at one end; this may be a read error. The rearrangement joins TRBV7-9 to TRBJ2-5; 11 bases map to TRBD2. This CDR3 region has 16 residues. Germline assignment: CDR1 SEHNR and CDR2 FQNEAQ (reference sequence). CDR3 DNA: TGTGCCATCAGCCCCGGGACTAGCGGACACCAAGAGACCCAGTACTTC. Translated, it gives CAISPGTSGHQETQYF.

This clonotype was seen at least ten times. The J gene is TRBJ2-7, the V gene TRBV20-1; 10 bases are shared with TRBD2. CDR1 is DFQATT and CDR2 is SNEGSKA in the germline V gene (reference sequence). The CDR3 runs to 14 residues. V lost 6 bases and J lost 2; bases outside the gene matches: 7. This CDR3 reads CSARGLANAYEQYF. CDR3 coding DNA: TGCAGTGCCCGGGGACTAGCGAATGCCTACGAGCAGTACTTC.

The sample holds a few counts of this clonotype. In DNA form, the CDR3 reads TGTGCCAGCAGCGTAGGAGATGAGCAGTTCTTC. Amino acid sequence: CASSVGDEQFF. J is TRBJ2-1 and V is TRBV9; D call uncertain. This CDR3 is built from 11 residues. In germline, CDR1 is SGDLS, CDR2 YYNGEE. The V and J ends lost 0 bases and 8 bases respectively, with 3 bases between them.

The chain recombines TRBV11-3 with TRBJ1-1; 7 bases agree with TRBD1. Germline lookup yields CDR1 SGHNT and CDR2 YENEEA. Unmatched junction bases numbered 5, after V lost 6 bases and J lost 1 base. This CDR3 is built from 14 residues. The CDR3 nucleotides are TGTGCCAGCAGACGGGACAGCTGGAACACTGAAGCTTTCTTT. Translation: CASRRDSWNTEAFF.

This CDR3 reads CASSSSYGAGGAYYGYTF. The CDR3 nucleotides are TGCGCCAGCAGCTCGTCCTACGGCGCGGGGGGCGCCTACTATGGCTACACCTTC. The chain recombines TRBV5-1 with TRBJ1-2, with D maybe TRBD1 (6 bases). CDR3 length: 18 residues. CDR1 and CDR2 (germline): SGHRS, YFSETQ. V lost 3 bases and J 3 bases, leaving 24 bases between the germline ends. The entire variable domain, with the rest obtained from reference TRBV5-1 and TRBJ1-2, is as follows: KAGVTQTPRYLIKTRGQQVTLSCSPISGHRSVSWYQQTPGQGLQFLFEYFSETQRNKGNFPGRFSGRQFSNSRSEMNVSTLELGDSALYLCASSSSYGAGGAYYGYTFGSGTRLTVV.

This clonotype showed up just a few times. The J gene is TRBJ2-3, the V gene TRBV7-2, with D unclear. The CDR3 consists of 16 residues. V gave up 1 base and J gave up 6 bases, with 17 bases separating them. Germline loops: CDR1 SGHTA, CDR2 FQGNSA. CDR3 amino acids: CASSLGASWELDTQYF. The CDR3 DNA sequence: TGTGCCAGCAGCTTAGGAGCCAGCTGGGAATTGGATACGCAGTATTTT. The full variable domain, its missing parts supplied by reference TRBV7-2 and TRBJ2-3, is GAGVSQSPSNKVTEKGKDVELRCDPISGHTALYWYRQSLGQGLEFLIYFQGNSAPDKSGLPSDRFSAERTGGSVSTLTIQRTQQEDSAVYLCASSLGASWELDTQYFGPGTRLTVL.

There are many counts of this clonotype. The chain employs TRBV12-3 or TRBV12-4 and TRBJ1-1; 8 nucleotides line up with TRBD1. CDR3 length equals 18 residues. V was clipped by 5 bases and J by 4 bases; unmatched bases: 18. CDR3 in DNA: TGTGCCAGCAGTCCCATTTGGACAGGGATGGTTTTGGTCACTGAAGCTTTCTTT. Translated: CASSPIWTGMVLVTEAFF.

This clonotype was observed many times. The chain recombines TRBV20-1 with TRBJ2-1; D gene uncertain. Germline assignment: CDR1 DFQATT and CDR2 SNEGSKA (reference sequence). V was pared by 0 bases and J by 2 bases, with 8 bases between. CDR3 length: 14 amino acids. CDR3 sequence: CSARERDAYNEQFF. The CDR3 DNA is TGCAGTGCTAGAGAAAGGGATGCCTACAATGAGCAGTTCTTC.

This clonotype was observed at least ten times. This rearrangement joins TRBV7-9 to TRBJ2-1; tentative D call: TRBD2 (6 bases). Deletions cut 4 bases from V and 7 bases from J, with 14 bases between. The CDR3 is 14 residues long. Germline V gives CDR1 SEHNR, CDR2 FQNEAQ (reference sequence). In DNA form, the CDR3 reads TGTGCCAGCAGCTGGAGGGAAGAGGGTAATGAGCAGTTCTTC. Translation: CASSWREEGNEQFF.

This chain uses TRBV5-6 with TRBJ2-2, with unresolved D. The V and J ends lost 2 bases and 0 bases respectively, with 11 bases between them. Germline CDR1 and CDR2: SGHDT and YYEEEE. The length of the CDR3 is 16 residues. The CDR3 nucleotides read TGTGCCAGCAGCTTAATAATACCCTCGAACACCGGGGAGCTGTTTTTT. It translates to CASSLIIPSNTGELFF.

This clonotype was observed a handful of times. V gene TRBV12-3 or TRBV12-4 combines with J gene TRBJ1-1; D remains ambiguous. This CDR3 spans 14 amino acids. V dropped 1 base and J dropped 3 bases, with 9 bases sitting between them. CDR3 in amino acids: CASSLGQGDTEAFF. DNA of the CDR3: TGTGCCAGCAGTTTAGGGCAAGGTGACACTGAAGCTTTCTTT.

This clonotype has only a few counts. The genes are TRBV5-1 and TRBJ2-5, with D unclear. The CDR3 is 15 amino acids. Trimming shortened V by 2 bases and J by 0 bases, and 11 bases separated the two germline ends. CDR1 is SGHRS, CDR2 YFSETQ, per germline. The CDR3 nucleotides are TGCGCCAGCAGCTTACAGAGTATCTACCAAGAGACCCAGTACTTC. This encodes CASSLQSIYQETQYF.

This clonotype was seen a handful of times. The rearrangement links TRBV20-1 to TRBJ2-7; 10 nucleotides agree with TRBD1. Germline V gene data show CDR1 as DFQATT and CDR2 as SNEGSKA (reference sequence). The CDR3 contains 13 residues. Germline trimming cut 6 bases from V and 2 bases from J; bases unmatched to any gene: 4. The CDR3: CSASGTGAYEQYF. The CDR3 DNA reads TGCAGTGCGTCCGGGACAGGGGCCTACGAGCAGTACTTC.